The sequence of this T cell receptor (beta chain) was determined in a study of T cell repertoires in cytomegalovirus infection. TCRdb itself ran the reads through MiXCR, one entry per CDR3 protein. In the table there are some 800,000 distinct CDR3 sequences, over 25% of which are singletons. Worth noting for this clonotype: Its specificity is not known.

This TCR derives from a human donor in good health (CMV status not recorded). Some clones in this sample may be carry-over from other donors' samples. The sequencing here drew on cultured CD8+ T cells from PBMCs, taken from culture after CMV antigen stimulation.

CDR3 residues: CASSQDMGRRNSPLHF. The CDR3 DNA follows: TGTGCCAGCAGCCAAGATATGGGCAGAAGGAATTCACCCCTCCACTTT. This rearrangement joins TRBV14 to TRBJ1-6; no clear D. Germline V lookup: CDR1 SGHDN, CDR2 FVKESK. Trimming took off 0 bases at V and 7 bases at J, with 13 bases between the two ends. The CDR3 has 16 amino acids.